Listed below are T cell receptor beta chains from one sample, sequenced in a study of T-cell reconstitution after alpha-beta-depleted transplantation in children. TCRdb redid the calling of the PCR reads with MiXCR, one entry per CDR3 protein. The sample consists of about 500,000 distinct CDR3 sequences, around a third of them appearing once. The sequences come from PBMCs from the stem cell graft donor, collected from the stem cell graft. These receptors came from a human donor who donated a stem cell graft to a child with aplastic anemia. The CDR3 runs from the conserved cysteine through the conserved F or W. D genes are given only for firm matches.

j_gene,d_gene,v_gene,CDR3aa
TRBJ1-5,NA,TRBV6-5,CASSYSSRGANQPQHF
TRBJ1-1,NA,TRBV27,CASSVTRPKNTEAFF
TRBJ2-3,NA,TRBV28,CASRWDPAVDTQYF
TRBJ1-1,NA,TRBV12-3/TRBV12-4,CASRSKGTEAFF
TRBJ2-2,NA,TRBV6-1,CASTRRKVDTGELFF
TRBJ1-2,TRBD1,TRBV4-3,CASSQGPDRGRGYTF
TRBJ2-7,TRBD1,TRBV5-6,CASSLIGQGRSEQYF
TRBJ2-7,NA,TRBV20-1,CSAASSYEQYF
TRBJ1-1,NA,TRBV25-1,CASIGGRRASEAFF
TRBJ2-1,NA,TRBV20-1,CSAPRPGQARGEQFF
TRBJ1-3,TRBD1,TRBV6-1,CASSKQGSGNTIYF
TRBJ2-5,TRBD2,TRBV15,CATTTVEVAGSKTQYF
TRBJ1-6,NA,TRBV20-1,CSAPEGRLHNSPLHF
TRBJ1-2,NA,TRBV7-2,CASSPQGIYGYTF
TRBJ2-1,TRBD2,TRBV9,CASSLNQAGKGYNEQFF
TRBJ1-2,NA,TRBV5-4,CASSFTGTQNGYTF
TRBJ2-2,TRBD1,TRBV20-1,CSASAATGGAAGELFF
TRBJ2-1,NA,TRBV18,CASSPVGYSYNEQFF
TRBJ2-3,TRBD1,TRBV5-1,CASSLGQGALIEDTQYF
TRBJ2-2,TRBD2,TRBV20-1,CSAIPWAGAAGELFF
TRBJ2-1,NA,TRBV5-6,CASSLPQSYNEQFF
TRBJ2-2,TRBD2,TRBV28,CASSLLGLAGSNTGELFF
TRBJ2-5,NA,TRBV20-1,CSASGELQETQYF
TRBJ2-7,NA,TRBV6-2/TRBV6-3,CASSTGLEQYF
TRBJ2-5,NA,TRBV20-1,CSARGGGKTQYF
TRBJ2-1,TRBD1,TRBV6-5,CASSYWRPGQGRNEQFF
TRBJ1-1,TRBD1,TRBV27,CASSSGQGRNTEAFF
TRBJ1-1,NA,TRBV7-2,CASTQSVILPNTEAFF
TRBJ2-6,NA,TRBV28,CASSKGGAGANVLTF
TRBJ1-2,NA,TRBV29-1,CSVLAVQGDYGYTF
TRBJ2-3,NA,TRBV10-3,CAASPRTEDSTDTQYF
TRBJ2-7,NA,TRBV29-1,CSGSISGKEQYF
TRBJ1-1,NA,TRBV7-9,CASSPRGGPEDTEAFF
TRBJ2-2,NA,TRBV12-3/TRBV12-4,CASSFGPGELFF
TRBJ1-1,TRBD1,TRBV7-6,CASSMGTVNTEAFF
TRBJ1-1,TRBD1,TRBV20-1,CSARDDRVWMTEAFF
TRBJ1-4,NA,TRBV30,CAWSVRRGFDEKLFF
TRBJ1-4,NA,TRBV7-2,CASSPEPLGTRKLFF
TRBJ2-1,NA,TRBV6-2/TRBV6-3,CANSYSGTVEAGQPPNEQFF
TRBJ2-1,TRBD1,TRBV7-3,CASSAQGQGAIYNEQFF
TRBJ1-2,NA,TRBV20-1,CSASTAFGGYTF
TRBJ2-2,NA,TRBV24-1,CATSHAPYSNTGELFF
TRBJ2-5,TRBD2,TRBV4-1,CASSQDTRGLAGVQTQYF
TRBJ2-1,NA,TRBV30,CAWSVVRGGGEQFF
TRBJ2-2,NA,TRBV4-2,CASSQEWGAGELFF
TRBJ1-4,NA,TRBV29-1,CSVGGSEKLFF
TRBJ2-1,NA,TRBV5-1,CASSGPTRDEQFF
TRBJ2-1,NA,TRBV10-3,CAIRGDKVARTEQFF
TRBJ1-1,NA,TRBV20-1,CSARETTGVLAFF
TRBJ1-1,NA,TRBV5-5,CASSSRAPGANTEAFF
TRBJ1-1,NA,TRBV7-2,CASSLERRGTEAFF
TRBJ1-5,NA,TRBV5-1,CASSLEANQPQHF
TRBJ2-3,NA,TRBV12-3/TRBV12-4,CASRNFGVAYTDTQYF
TRBJ1-3,NA,TRBV9,CASSVEGTIGNTIYF
TRBJ2-7,NA,TRBV3-1,CASSQVDSSYEQYF
TRBJ2-1,TRBD1,TRBV24-1,CATSEGTGTEQFF
TRBJ2-1,TRBD1,TRBV2,CASKPGTGVIHEQFF